Listed below are T cell receptor beta chains from one sample, sequenced in a study of Ad26.COV2.S vaccination and SARS-CoV-2 variants. Libraries were prepared by immunoSEQ multiplex PCR; TCRdb keeps only in-frame clonotypes and omits some of them. There are 350,000 to 450,000 clones in the sample; about 80% occur only once, and nearly 7.5% lies in the top ten. The source material was peripheral blood, sampled in a trial of Ad26.COV2.S vaccine versus placebo. Every receptor here comes from a person aged 18-65 years who received the Ad26.COV2.S COVID-19 vaccine or a placebo. The CDR3 runs from the conserved cysteine through the conserved F or W. The D gene is left open where the match is weak. For some rows the clone size is stated as once, few or many, or as a class when expanded; others skip it.

>NA|TRBJ1-1|few|TRBV4-2
TGTGCCAGCAGTGGGACACTGAACACTGAAGCTTTCTTT
CASSGTLNTEAFF
>NA|TRBJ1-1|NA|TRBV9
TGTGCCAGCAGCCTTGAGGGAGGGGACACTGAAGCTTTCTTT
CASSLEGGDTEAFF
>TRBD2|TRBJ2-5|NA|TRBV18
TGTGCCAGCTCACCACAAGGCGAACTAGCGGGGGCGGAGACCCAGTACTTC
CASSPQGELAGAETQYF
>TRBD1|TRBJ2-1|NA|TRBV9
TGTGCCAGCAGCGTAGGGGACAGGGTACCCACCAATGAGCAGTTCTTC
CASSVGDRVPTNEQFF
>NA|TRBJ1-1|NA|TRBV7-6
TGTGCCAGCAGCTTACAATTTGGGACTGAAGCTTTCTTT
CASSLQFGTEAFF
>TRBD1|TRBJ1-1|few|TRBV6-6
TGTGCCAGCAGGACGGGACAGGGGAACACTGAAGCTTTCTTT
CASRTGQGNTEAFF
>TRBD1|TRBJ1-2|NA|TRBV5-6
TGTGCCAGCAGCTTGGAAGGGACAGTAAGATATGGCTACACCTTC
CASSLEGTVRYGYTF
>NA|TRBJ1-1|few|TRBV11-3
TGTGCCAGCAGCTCTTCATGGGGCCAGGGCGTCGGGGTAGGTGAAGCTTTCTTT
CASSSSWGQGVGVGEAFF
>TRBD2|TRBJ2-1|NA|TRBV19
TGTGCCAGCCGGCCGGGGGGGGCTTACCGTGAGCAGTTCTTC
CASRPGGAYREQFF
>NA|TRBJ2-3|NA|TRBV5-5
TGTGCCAGCAGCTTTAGCTCTAGCACAGATACGCAGTATTTT
CASSFSSSTDTQYF
>NA|TRBJ1-5|NA|TRBV4-1
TGCGCCAGCAGCCAAGATTTTTTCCCTCAGCCCCAGCATTTT
CASSQDFFPQPQHF
>NA|TRBJ1-2|NA|TRBV6-5
TGTGCCAGCACTCATGGGAATTTAGCTAACTATGGCTACACCTTC
CASTHGNLANYGYTF
>NA|TRBJ1-1|NA|TRBV2
TGTGCCAGCACCCAAGACCGGACAGAAGCTTTCTTT
CASTQDRTEAFF
>NA|TRBJ1-5|NA|TRBV7-2
TGTGCCAGCAGCGTTAACGGGGGGTTGAATCAGCCCCAGCATTTT
CASSVNGGLNQPQHF
>NA|TRBJ1-2|NA|TRBV7-2
TGTGCCAGCAGCCGTGAGGGGGAAGACGGCTACACCTTC
CASSREGEDGYTF
>NA|TRBJ1-1|NA|TRBV19
TGTGCCAGTAGTATCGGAACAGGGTTCTCGGGCACTGAAGCTTTCTTT
CASSIGTGFSGTEAFF
>NA|TRBJ2-6|NA|TRBV3-1/TRBV3-2
TGTGCCAGCAGGCCGGGGGACGGCAGCTCTGGGGCCAACGTCCTGACTTTC
CASRPGDGSSGANVLTF
>TRBD2|TRBJ2-1|NA|TRBV7-2
TGTGCCAGCAGGCGGACTAGCGGGGGGGCCAATGAGCAGTTCTTC
CASRRTSGGANEQFF
>NA|TRBJ1-2|NA|TRBV13
TGTGCCAGCAGCTTATACCCCCGGCGGGCGGGAGGCTACACCTTC
CASSLYPRRAGGYTF
>NA|TRBJ1-2|NA|TRBV5-1
TGCGCCAGCAGCTGGGGGGAGTATGGCTACACCTTC
CASSWGEYGYTF